The rows below give T cell receptor beta chains drawn from one sample of a study of cytomegalovirus exposure and HLA in healthy donors. Here immunoSEQ multiplex PCR was the method, and the copy in TCRdb shows in-frame clones only, minus some. The ten top clones account for over 3.5%, within a sample of under 45,000 clones. Input material: PBMCs. These receptors were obtained from a male donor in good health and CMV-seronegative. The CDR3 runs from the conserved cysteine through the conserved F or W. Fields, in order: D gene, V gene, J gene, CDR3 length, CDR3 DNA, CDR3 protein. D genes are given only for firm matches.

d_gene: .; v_gene: TRBV5-6; j_gene: TRBJ1-6; len: 14; CDR3nt: TGTGCCAGCAGCTTGATGCAGATAAATTCACCCCTCCACTTT; CDR3aa: CASSLMQINSPLHF
d_gene: .; v_gene: TRBV6-1; j_gene: TRBJ2-7; len: 14; CDR3nt: TGTGCCAGCAGTGAATATGGAGGATCCTACGAGCAGTACTTC; CDR3aa: CASSEYGGSYEQYF
d_gene: .; v_gene: TRBV28; j_gene: TRBJ1-1; len: 15; CDR3nt: TGTGCCAGCAGTACTCCAGGGCGGGGAAACACTGAAGCTTTCTTT; CDR3aa: CASSTPGRGNTEAFF
d_gene: .; v_gene: TRBV29-1; j_gene: TRBJ2-4; len: 12; CDR3nt: TGCAGCGCAGGGGGCGGGAGAAACGTTCAGTACTTC; CDR3aa: CSAGGGRNVQYF
d_gene: .; v_gene: TRBV5-1; j_gene: TRBJ2-7; len: 15; CDR3nt: TGCGCCAGCAGCTTGATACCAGGTAACATCTACGAGCAGTACTTC; CDR3aa: CASSLIPGNIYEQYF
d_gene: .; v_gene: TRBV6-1; j_gene: TRBJ1-1; len: 14; CDR3nt: TGTGCCAGCAGTGAGGTCGGACAGAACACTGAAGCTTTCTTT; CDR3aa: CASSEVGQNTEAFF
d_gene: .; v_gene: TRBV19; j_gene: TRBJ2-5; len: 15; CDR3nt: TGTGCCAGTAGTATAGCGGACTATCCGACAGAGACCCAGTACTTC; CDR3aa: CASSIADYPTETQYF
d_gene: TRBD2; v_gene: TRBV6-5; j_gene: TRBJ2-1; len: 14; CDR3nt: TGTGCCAGCAGTTATGGGGGGGTCCTACGAGAGCAGTTCTTC; CDR3aa: CASSYGGVLREQFF
d_gene: .; v_gene: TRBV6-6; j_gene: TRBJ1-6; len: 15; CDR3nt: TGTGCCAGCAGTTACTCGAAACAGGGCCAGACACCCCTCCACTTT; CDR3aa: CASSYSKQGQTPLHF
d_gene: .; v_gene: TRBV5-4; j_gene: TRBJ1-3; len: 14; CDR3nt: TGTGCCAGCAGCTTCACAGGCTCTGGAAACACCATATATTTT; CDR3aa: CASSFTGSGNTIYF
d_gene: .; v_gene: TRBV19; j_gene: TRBJ2-1; len: 15; CDR3nt: TGTGCCAGTAGTGTGACAGTTAGCTCCTACAATGAGCAGTTCTTC; CDR3aa: CASSVTVSSYNEQFF
d_gene: .; v_gene: TRBV27; j_gene: TRBJ1-2; len: 14; CDR3nt: TGTGCCAGCAGTTTAGTGGGTCCCACGGGGGGCTACACCTTC; CDR3aa: CASSLVGPTGGYTF
d_gene: TRBD2; v_gene: TRBV9; j_gene: TRBJ2-3; len: 13; CDR3nt: TGTGCCAGCGGGACTAGGGGGGGGGATACGCAGTATTTT; CDR3aa: CASGTRGGDTQYF
d_gene: TRBD2; v_gene: TRBV9; j_gene: TRBJ2-3; len: 15; CDR3nt: TGTGCCAGCAGCGTAGGGGGACTAGCGGCAGATACGCAGTATTTT; CDR3aa: CASSVGGLAADTQYF
d_gene: TRBD1; v_gene: TRBV5-1; j_gene: TRBJ2-7; len: 15; CDR3nt: TGCGCCAGCAGCTATCCGGGACAGAAGGACTACGAGCAGTACTTC; CDR3aa: CASSYPGQKDYEQYF
d_gene: .; v_gene: TRBV18; j_gene: TRBJ1-3; len: 17; CDR3nt: TGTGCCAGCTCACCACGTAATACGGTGAGCTCTGGAAACACCATATATTTT; CDR3aa: CASSPRNTVSSGNTIYF
d_gene: TRBD1; v_gene: TRBV7-2; j_gene: TRBJ1-4; len: 15; CDR3nt: TGTGCCAGCAGCTTAGCGGGGACAGGGTCTGAAAAACTGTTTTTT; CDR3aa: CASSLAGTGSEKLFF
d_gene: .; v_gene: TRBV9; j_gene: TRBJ1-1; len: 13; CDR3nt: TGTGCCAGCAGCGTAGTGGGCAGGGCTGAAGCTTTCTTT; CDR3aa: CASSVVGRAEAFF
d_gene: TRBD2; v_gene: TRBV7-9; j_gene: TRBJ2-1; len: 14; CDR3nt: TGTGCCAGCAGCTTAGTGGCGGGGGTCAATGAGCAGTTCTTC; CDR3aa: CASSLVAGVNEQFF
d_gene: TRBD1; v_gene: TRBV20-1; j_gene: TRBJ2-5; len: 11; CDR3nt: TGCAGTGCTATCCAGGGGGCGACCCAGTACTTC; CDR3aa: CSAIQGATQYF
d_gene: .; v_gene: TRBV18; j_gene: TRBJ1-3; len: 14; CDR3nt: TGTGCCAGCTCACCACAGACTTCTGGAAACACCATATATTTT; CDR3aa: CASSPQTSGNTIYF
d_gene: TRBD1; v_gene: TRBV4-1; j_gene: TRBJ2-1; len: 14; CDR3nt: TGCGCCAGCAGCGGTACCGGGACAGTAAATGAGCAGTTCTTC; CDR3aa: CASSGTGTVNEQFF
d_gene: .; v_gene: TRBV28; j_gene: TRBJ2-7; len: 15; CDR3nt: TGTGCCAGCAGTTTAATCAGGGGTCCCCGCTACGAGCAGTACTTC; CDR3aa: CASSLIRGPRYEQYF
d_gene: .; v_gene: TRBV25-1; j_gene: TRBJ1-3; len: 16; CDR3nt: TGTGCCAGCAGTGAACAGGGGCCCCGGCCAGGAAACACCATATATTTT; CDR3aa: CASSEQGPRPGNTIYF
d_gene: .; v_gene: TRBV10-1; j_gene: TRBJ1-6; len: 16; CDR3nt: TGCGCCAGCAGTGAACAGATCAGCTCCTATAATTCACCCCTCCACTTT; CDR3aa: CASSEQISSYNSPLHF
d_gene: .; v_gene: TRBV5-6; j_gene: TRBJ1-2; len: 13; CDR3nt: TGTGCCAGCAGCACCGGAGCTAACTATGGCTACACCTTC; CDR3aa: CASSTGANYGYTF
d_gene: .; v_gene: TRBV5-1; j_gene: TRBJ2-2; len: 14; CDR3nt: TGCGCCAGCAGTGTGGGGCAGTTCACCGGGGAGCTGTTTTTT; CDR3aa: CASSVGQFTGELFF
d_gene: .; v_gene: TRBV27; j_gene: TRBJ2-7; len: 14; CDR3nt: TGTGCCAGCGGCCCTGGGTCCGGGAGCTACGAGCAGTACTTC; CDR3aa: CASGPGSGSYEQYF
d_gene: .; v_gene: TRBV18; j_gene: TRBJ1-6; len: 13; CDR3nt: TGTGCCAGCTCACCACCGAATAGTAAGATCCTCCACTTT; CDR3aa: CASSPPNSKILHF
d_gene: .; v_gene: TRBV13; j_gene: TRBJ1-6; len: 12; CDR3nt: TGTGCCAGCAGCTTAACTCAATCACCCCTCCACTTT; CDR3aa: CASSLTQSPLHF
d_gene: TRBD1; v_gene: TRBV5-8; j_gene: TRBJ2-5; len: 14; CDR3nt: TGTGCCAGCAGCTTCGGGACAGCTAAAGAGACCCAGTACTTC; CDR3aa: CASSFGTAKETQYF
d_gene: .; v_gene: TRBV11-1; j_gene: TRBJ1-1; len: 12; CDR3nt: TGTGCCAGCAGCGGGTTGGGCTATGAAGCTTTCTTT; CDR3aa: CASSGLGYEAFF
d_gene: .; v_gene: TRBV13; j_gene: TRBJ2-7; len: 14; CDR3nt: TGTGCCAGCAGAATCTGGACTGAAACCTACGAGCAGTACTTC; CDR3aa: CASRIWTETYEQYF
d_gene: TRBD2; v_gene: TRBV28; j_gene: TRBJ2-3; len: 19; CDR3nt: TGTGCCAGCAGTTTCCGCCTACTAGCGGGGGGGAGAGACACAGATACGCAGTATTTT; CDR3aa: CASSFRLLAGGRDTDTQYF
d_gene: TRBD2; v_gene: TRBV6-5; j_gene: TRBJ2-1; len: 16; CDR3nt: TGTGCCAGCAGTTATGGGACTAGGAACTCCGACAATGAGCAGTTCTTC; CDR3aa: CASSYGTRNSDNEQFF
d_gene: .; v_gene: TRBV2; j_gene: TRBJ2-3; len: 13; CDR3nt: TGTGCCAGCAGTGAGTCAGTAACAGATACGCAGTATTTT; CDR3aa: CASSESVTDTQYF
d_gene: .; v_gene: TRBV18; j_gene: TRBJ1-4; len: 14; CDR3nt: TGTGCCAGCTCACCAGCGGGCAGGAATGAAAAACTGTTTTTT; CDR3aa: CASSPAGRNEKLFF
d_gene: TRBD1; v_gene: TRBV5-1; j_gene: TRBJ1-1; len: 15; CDR3nt: TGCGCCAGCAGCTTGGAGGGACAGGGCTACACTGAAGCTTTCTTT; CDR3aa: CASSLEGQGYTEAFF
d_gene: TRBD1; v_gene: TRBV10-2; j_gene: TRBJ1-5; len: 15; CDR3nt: TGCGCCAGCGGTGGGACAGATTATAGCAATCAGCCCCAGCATTTT; CDR3aa: CASGGTDYSNQPQHF
d_gene: .; v_gene: TRBV6-5; j_gene: TRBJ1-3; len: 15; CDR3nt: TGTGCCAGCAGTCGAACTTTCATAGCCGGAAACACCATATATTTT; CDR3aa: CASSRTFIAGNTIYF
d_gene: TRBD1; v_gene: TRBV4-2; j_gene: TRBJ1-1; len: 16; CDR3nt: TGTGCCAGCAGCCTAGGGACAGCTGAGCAGAACACTGAAGCTTTCTTT; CDR3aa: CASSLGTAEQNTEAFF
d_gene: TRBD1; v_gene: TRBV9; j_gene: TRBJ1-1; len: 15; CDR3nt: TGTGCCAGCAGCACGACAGGGGACACGAACACTGAAGCTTTCTTT; CDR3aa: CASSTTGDTNTEAFF
d_gene: TRBD1; v_gene: TRBV11-2; j_gene: TRBJ1-2; len: 14; CDR3nt: TGTGCCAGCAGCTTAGGGACAGGGCGAACTGGCTACACCTTC; CDR3aa: CASSLGTGRTGYTF
d_gene: TRBD2; v_gene: TRBV6-5; j_gene: TRBJ2-5; len: 12; CDR3nt: TGTGCCAGTACCGGGGGGCAAGAGACCCAGTACTTC; CDR3aa: CASTGGQETQYF
d_gene: .; v_gene: TRBV6-6; j_gene: TRBJ1-5; len: 16; CDR3nt: TGTGCCAGCAGCCCCTTGGACAGTGGGGGCGGCCAGCCCCAGCATTTT; CDR3aa: CASSPLDSGGGQPQHF
d_gene: .; v_gene: TRBV15; j_gene: TRBJ1-4; len: 15; CDR3nt: TGTGCCACCAGCAGAGATCTAGGACTTAATGAAAAACTGTTTTTT; CDR3aa: CATSRDLGLNEKLFF
d_gene: .; v_gene: TRBV5-4; j_gene: TRBJ1-3; len: 15; CDR3nt: TGTGCCAGCAGCTTGGCCGGGAGCTCTGGAAACACCATATATTTT; CDR3aa: CASSLAGSSGNTIYF
d_gene: TRBD1; v_gene: TRBV6-6; j_gene: TRBJ1-2; len: 13; CDR3nt: TGTGCCAGCAGCTCCGACAGGGCCTATGGCTACACCTTC; CDR3aa: CASSSDRAYGYTF
d_gene: .; v_gene: TRBV5-4; j_gene: TRBJ1-2; len: 15; CDR3nt: TGTGCCAGCAGCTTGGATCGGATGGGAGGGGCTGGCTACACCTTC; CDR3aa: CASSLDRMGGAGYTF